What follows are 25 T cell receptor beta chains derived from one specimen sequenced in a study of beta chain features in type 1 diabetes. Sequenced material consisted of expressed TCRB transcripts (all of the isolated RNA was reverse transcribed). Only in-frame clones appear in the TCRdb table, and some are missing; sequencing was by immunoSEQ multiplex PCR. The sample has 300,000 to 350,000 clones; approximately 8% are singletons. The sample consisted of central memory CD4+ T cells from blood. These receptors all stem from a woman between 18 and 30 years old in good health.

CDR3 sequence (DNA): TGTGCCAGTAGTGCCCTCGGGACTAGCGGGGATCGTCACGAGCAGTACTTC. This codes for CASSALGTSGDRHEQYF. The V call is TRBV19, the J call TRBJ2-7, with 13 bases fitting TRBD2. V shed 5 bases, J shed 5 bases, and the junction held 12 bases outside the gene matches. The V gene's germline CDR1 is LNHDA and CDR2 SQIVND (reference sequence). This CDR3 is 17 amino acids long.

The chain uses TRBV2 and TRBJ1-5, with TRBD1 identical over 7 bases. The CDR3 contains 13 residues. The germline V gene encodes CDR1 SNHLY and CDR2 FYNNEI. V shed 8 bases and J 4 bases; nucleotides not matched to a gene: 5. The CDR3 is CASGQDGNQPQHF. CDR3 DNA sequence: TGTGCCAGCGGACAGGATGGGAATCAGCCCCAGCATTTT.

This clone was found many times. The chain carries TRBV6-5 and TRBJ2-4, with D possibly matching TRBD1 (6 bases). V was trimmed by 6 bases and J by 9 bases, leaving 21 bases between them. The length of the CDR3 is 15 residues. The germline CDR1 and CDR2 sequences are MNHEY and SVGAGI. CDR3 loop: CASSTAPGQLVIQYF. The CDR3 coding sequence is TGTGCCAGCAGCACCGCTCCGGGACAATTGGTCATTCAGTACTTC.

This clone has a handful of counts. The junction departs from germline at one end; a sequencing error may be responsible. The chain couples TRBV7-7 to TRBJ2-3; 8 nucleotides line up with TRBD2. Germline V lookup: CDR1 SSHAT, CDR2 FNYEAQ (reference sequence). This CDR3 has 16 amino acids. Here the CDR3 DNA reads TGTGCTAGCAGCCCCGGTAGCGGGACTAGCACAGATACGCAGTATTTT. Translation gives CASSPGSGTSTDTQYF.

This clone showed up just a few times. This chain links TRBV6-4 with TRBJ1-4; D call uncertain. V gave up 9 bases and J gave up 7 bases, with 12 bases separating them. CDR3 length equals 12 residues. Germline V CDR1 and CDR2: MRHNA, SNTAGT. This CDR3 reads CASSGDGEKLFF. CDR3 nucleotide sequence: TGTGCCAGTTCGGGTGACGGTGAAAAACTGTTTTTT.

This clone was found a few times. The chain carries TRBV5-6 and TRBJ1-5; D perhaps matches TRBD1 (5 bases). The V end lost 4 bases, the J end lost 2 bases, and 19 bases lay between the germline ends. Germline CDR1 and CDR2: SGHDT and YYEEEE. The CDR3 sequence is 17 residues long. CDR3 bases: TGTGCCAGCAGCAGTACCCGCGGGGGGTACGGCAATCAGCCCCAGCATTTT. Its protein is CASSSTRGGYGNQPQHF.

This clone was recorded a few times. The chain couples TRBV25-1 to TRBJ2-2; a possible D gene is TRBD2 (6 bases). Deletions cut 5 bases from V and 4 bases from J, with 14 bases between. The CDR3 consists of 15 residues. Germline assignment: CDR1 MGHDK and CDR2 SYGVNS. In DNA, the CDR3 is TGTGCCAGCAGTACGACTAGTCGGGTCACCGGGGAGCTGTTTTTT. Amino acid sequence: CASSTTSRVTGELFF.

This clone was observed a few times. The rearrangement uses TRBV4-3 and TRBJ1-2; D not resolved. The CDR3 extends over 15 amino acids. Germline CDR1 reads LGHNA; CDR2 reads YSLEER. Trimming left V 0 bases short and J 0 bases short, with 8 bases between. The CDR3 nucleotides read TGCGCCAGCAGCCAAGAATTGGGGTCTAACTATGGCTACACCTTC. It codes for CASSQELGSNYGYTF.

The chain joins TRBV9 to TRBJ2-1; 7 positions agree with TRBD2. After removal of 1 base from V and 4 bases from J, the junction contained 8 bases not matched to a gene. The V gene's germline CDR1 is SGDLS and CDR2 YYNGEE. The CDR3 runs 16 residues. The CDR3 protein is CASSVQRTSLYNEQFF. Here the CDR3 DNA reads TGTGCCAGCAGCGTACAAAGGACTAGTCTATACAATGAGCAGTTCTTC.

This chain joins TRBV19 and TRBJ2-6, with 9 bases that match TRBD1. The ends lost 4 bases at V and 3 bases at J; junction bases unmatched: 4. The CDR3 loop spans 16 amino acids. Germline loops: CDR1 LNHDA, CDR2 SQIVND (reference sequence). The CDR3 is CASSRTGGFGANVLTF. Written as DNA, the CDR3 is TGTGCCAGTAGTAGAACAGGGGGCTTTGGGGCCAACGTCCTGACTTTC.

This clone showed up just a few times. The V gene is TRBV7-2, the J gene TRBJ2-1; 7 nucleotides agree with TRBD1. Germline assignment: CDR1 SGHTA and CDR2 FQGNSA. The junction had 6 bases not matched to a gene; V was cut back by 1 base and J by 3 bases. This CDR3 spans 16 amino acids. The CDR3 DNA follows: TGTGCCAGCAGCTTAGTAGGGGGCAGGGTCTACAATGAGCAGTTCTTC. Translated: CASSLVGGRVYNEQFF.

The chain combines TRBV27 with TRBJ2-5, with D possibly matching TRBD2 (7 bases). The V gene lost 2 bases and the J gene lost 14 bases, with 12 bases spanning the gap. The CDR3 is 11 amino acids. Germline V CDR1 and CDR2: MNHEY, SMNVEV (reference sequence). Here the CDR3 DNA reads TGTGCCAGCAGTTTACGGGGGGCAGTTTACTTC. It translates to CASSLRGAVYF.

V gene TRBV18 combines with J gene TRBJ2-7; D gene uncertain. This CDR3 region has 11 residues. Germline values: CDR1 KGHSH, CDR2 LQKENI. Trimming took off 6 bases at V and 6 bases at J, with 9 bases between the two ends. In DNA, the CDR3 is TGTGCCAGCTCGTCCGACCGCGAGCAGTACTTC. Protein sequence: CASSSDREQYF.

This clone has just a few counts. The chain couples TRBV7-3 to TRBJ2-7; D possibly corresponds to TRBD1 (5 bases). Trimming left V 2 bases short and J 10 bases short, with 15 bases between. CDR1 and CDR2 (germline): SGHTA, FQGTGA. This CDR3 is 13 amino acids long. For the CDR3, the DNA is TGTGCCAGCAGCTTAGGGGCCGAGCAGAAACAGTACTTC. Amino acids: CASSLGAEQKQYF.

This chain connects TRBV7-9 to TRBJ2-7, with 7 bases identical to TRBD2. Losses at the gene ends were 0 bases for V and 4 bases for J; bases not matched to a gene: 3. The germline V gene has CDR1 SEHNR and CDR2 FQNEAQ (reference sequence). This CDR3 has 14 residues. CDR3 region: CASSLAGGPYEQYF. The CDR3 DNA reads TGTGCCAGCAGCTTAGCGGGAGGGCCTTACGAGCAGTACTTC. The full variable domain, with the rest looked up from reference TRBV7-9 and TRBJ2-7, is DTGVSQNPRHKITKRGQNVTFRCDPISEHNRLYWYRQTLGQGPEFLTYFQNEAQLEKSRLLSDRFSAERPKGSFSTLEIQRTEQGDSAMYLCASSLAGGPYEQYFGPGTRLTVT.

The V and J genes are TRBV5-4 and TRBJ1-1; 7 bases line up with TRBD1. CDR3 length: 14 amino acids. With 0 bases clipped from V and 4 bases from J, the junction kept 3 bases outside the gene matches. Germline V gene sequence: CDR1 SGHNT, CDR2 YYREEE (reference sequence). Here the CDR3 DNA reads TGTGCCAGCAGCTTGGGACAGGGAGGCACTGAAGCTTTCTTT. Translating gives CASSLGQGGTEAFF.

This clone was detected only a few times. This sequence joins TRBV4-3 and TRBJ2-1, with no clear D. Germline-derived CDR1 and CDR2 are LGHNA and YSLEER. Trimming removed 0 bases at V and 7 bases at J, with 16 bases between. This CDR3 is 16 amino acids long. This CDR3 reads CASSQEAGFRGNEQFF. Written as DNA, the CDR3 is TGCGCCAGCAGCCAAGAAGCAGGTTTTAGAGGAAATGAGCAGTTCTTC.

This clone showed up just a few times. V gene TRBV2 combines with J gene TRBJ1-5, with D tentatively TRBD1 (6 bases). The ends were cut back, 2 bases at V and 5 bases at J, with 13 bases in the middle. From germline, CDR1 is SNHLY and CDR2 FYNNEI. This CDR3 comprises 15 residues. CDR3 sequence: CASSELQGSYQPQHF. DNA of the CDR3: TGTGCCAGCAGTGAACTACAGGGATCGTATCAGCCCCAGCATTTT.

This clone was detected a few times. In nucleotides, the CDR3 is TGCAGTGCTAGCCGGGGAGTTGAGGCTTTCTTT. This sequence encodes CSASRGVEAFF. This sequence joins TRBV20-1 and TRBJ1-1; D call uncertain. Germline V gene sequence: CDR1 DFQATT, CDR2 SNEGSKA (reference sequence). This CDR3 has 11 amino acids. V was pared by 3 bases and J by 11 bases, with 13 bases between.

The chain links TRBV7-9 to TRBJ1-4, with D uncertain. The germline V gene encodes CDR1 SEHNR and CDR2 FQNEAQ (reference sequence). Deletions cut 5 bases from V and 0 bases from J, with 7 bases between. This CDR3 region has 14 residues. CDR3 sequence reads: CASSRKTTNEKLFF. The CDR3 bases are TGTGCCAGCAGCCGAAAGACAACTAATGAAAAACTGTTTTTT.

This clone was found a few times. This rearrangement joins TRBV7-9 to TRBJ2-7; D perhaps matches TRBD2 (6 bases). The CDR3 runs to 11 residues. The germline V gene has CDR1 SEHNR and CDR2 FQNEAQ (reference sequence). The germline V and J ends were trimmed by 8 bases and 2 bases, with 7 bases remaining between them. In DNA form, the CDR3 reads TGTGCCAGCGGGACTCCCTACGAGCAGTACTTC. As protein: CASGTPYEQYF.

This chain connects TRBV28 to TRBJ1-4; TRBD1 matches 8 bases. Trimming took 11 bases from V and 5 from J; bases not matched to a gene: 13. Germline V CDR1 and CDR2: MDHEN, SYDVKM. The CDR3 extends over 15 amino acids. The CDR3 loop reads CASQADRGVNEKLFF. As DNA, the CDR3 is TGTGCCTCTCAGGCCGACAGGGGAGTAAATGAAAAACTGTTTTTT.

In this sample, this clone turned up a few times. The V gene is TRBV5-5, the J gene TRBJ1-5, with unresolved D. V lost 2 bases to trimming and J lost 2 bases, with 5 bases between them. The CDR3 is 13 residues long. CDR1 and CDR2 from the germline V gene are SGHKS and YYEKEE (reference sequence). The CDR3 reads CASSFEGNQPQHF. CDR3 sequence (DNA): TGTGCCAGCAGCTTTGAGGGCAATCAGCCCCAGCATTTT. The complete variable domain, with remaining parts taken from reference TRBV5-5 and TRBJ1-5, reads DAGVTQSPTHLIKTRGQQVTLRCSPISGHKSVSWYQQVLGQGPQFIFQYYEKEERGRGNFPDRFSARQFPNYSSELNVNALLLGDSALYLCASSFEGNQPQHFGDGTRLSIL.

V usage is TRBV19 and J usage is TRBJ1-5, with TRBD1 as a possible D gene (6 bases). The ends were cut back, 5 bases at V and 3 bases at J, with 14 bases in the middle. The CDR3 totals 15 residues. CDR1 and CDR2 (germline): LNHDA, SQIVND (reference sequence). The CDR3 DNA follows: TGTGCCAGTAGTCCCCAGACAGGCGCCAATCAGCCCCAGCATTTT. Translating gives CASSPQTGANQPQHF.

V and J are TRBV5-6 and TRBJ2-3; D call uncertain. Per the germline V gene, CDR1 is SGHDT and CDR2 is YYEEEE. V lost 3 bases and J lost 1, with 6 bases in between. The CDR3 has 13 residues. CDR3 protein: CASSSTGTDTQYF. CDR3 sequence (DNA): TGTGCCAGCAGCTCGACGGGCACAGATACGCAGTATTTT. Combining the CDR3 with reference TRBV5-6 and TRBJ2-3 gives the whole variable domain DAGVTQSPTHLIKTRGQQVTLRCSPKSGHDTVSWYQQALGQGPQFIFQYYEEEERQRGNFPDRFSGHQFPNYSSELNVNALLLGDSALYLCASSSTGTDTQYFGPGTRLTVL.